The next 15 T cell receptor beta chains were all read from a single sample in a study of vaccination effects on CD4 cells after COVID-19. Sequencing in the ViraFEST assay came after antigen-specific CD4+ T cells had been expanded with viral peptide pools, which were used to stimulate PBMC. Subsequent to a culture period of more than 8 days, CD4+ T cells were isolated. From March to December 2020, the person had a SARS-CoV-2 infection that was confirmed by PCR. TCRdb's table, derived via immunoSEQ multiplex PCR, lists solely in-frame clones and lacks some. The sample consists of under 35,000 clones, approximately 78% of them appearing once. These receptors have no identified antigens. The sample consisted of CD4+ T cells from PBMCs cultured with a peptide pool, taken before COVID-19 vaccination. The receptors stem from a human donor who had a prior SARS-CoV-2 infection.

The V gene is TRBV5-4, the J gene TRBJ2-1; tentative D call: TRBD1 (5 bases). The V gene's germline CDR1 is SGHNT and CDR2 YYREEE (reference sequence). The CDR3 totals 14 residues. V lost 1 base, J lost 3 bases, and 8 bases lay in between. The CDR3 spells CASSLSQGYNEQFF. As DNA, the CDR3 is TGTGCCAGCAGCTTGTCGCAGGGCTACAATGAGCAGTTCTTC.

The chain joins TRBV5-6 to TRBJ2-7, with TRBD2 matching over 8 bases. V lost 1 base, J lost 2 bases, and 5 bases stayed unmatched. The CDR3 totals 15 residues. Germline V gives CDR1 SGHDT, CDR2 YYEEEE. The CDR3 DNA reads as TGTGCCAGCAGCTTGCGGGGGACTAGGGCCTACGAGCAGTACTTC. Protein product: CASSLRGTRAYEQYF.

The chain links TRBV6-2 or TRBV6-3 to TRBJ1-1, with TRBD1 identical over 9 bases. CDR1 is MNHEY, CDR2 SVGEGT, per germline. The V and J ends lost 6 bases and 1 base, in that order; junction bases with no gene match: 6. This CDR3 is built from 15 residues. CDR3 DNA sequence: TGTGCCAGCAGCGACCTGGACAGGGGGAACACTGAAGCTTTCTTT. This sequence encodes CASSDLDRGNTEAFF.

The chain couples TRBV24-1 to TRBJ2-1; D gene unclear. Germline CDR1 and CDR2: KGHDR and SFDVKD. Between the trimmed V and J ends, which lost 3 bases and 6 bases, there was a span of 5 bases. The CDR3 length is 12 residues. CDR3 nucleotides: TGTGCCACCAGTGATGACCGCAATGAGCAGTTCTTC. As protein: CATSDDRNEQFF.

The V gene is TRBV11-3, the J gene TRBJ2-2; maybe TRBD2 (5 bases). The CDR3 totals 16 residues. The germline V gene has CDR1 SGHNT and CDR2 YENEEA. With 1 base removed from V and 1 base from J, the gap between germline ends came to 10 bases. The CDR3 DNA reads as TGTGCCAGCAGCTTAGCGGGAATTGTGAACACCGGGGAGCTGTTTTTT. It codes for CASSLAGIVNTGELFF.

The chain's CDR3 is CASSRLAGLNTGELFF. The CDR3 DNA reads as TGCGCCAGCAGTAGACTAGCGGGATTAAACACCGGGGAGCTGTTTTTT. J is TRBJ2-2 and V is TRBV5-1, with 11 bases matching TRBD2. Germline V gives CDR1 SGHRS, CDR2 YFSETQ. The CDR3 has 16 residues. J lost 2 bases, V lost 5 bases, and 5 bases had no gene match.

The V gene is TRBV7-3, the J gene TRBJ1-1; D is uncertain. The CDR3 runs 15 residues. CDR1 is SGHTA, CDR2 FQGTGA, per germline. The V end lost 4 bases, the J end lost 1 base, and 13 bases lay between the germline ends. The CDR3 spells CASSSSGPRNTEAFF. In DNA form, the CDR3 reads TGTGCCAGCAGCTCATCCGGGCCTCGGAACACTGAAGCTTTCTTT.

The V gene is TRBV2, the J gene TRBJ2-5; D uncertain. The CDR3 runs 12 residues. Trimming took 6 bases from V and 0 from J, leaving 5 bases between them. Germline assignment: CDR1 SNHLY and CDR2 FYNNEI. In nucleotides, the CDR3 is TGTGCCAGCAGACAGTACCAAGAGACCCAGTACTTC. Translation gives CASRQYQETQYF.

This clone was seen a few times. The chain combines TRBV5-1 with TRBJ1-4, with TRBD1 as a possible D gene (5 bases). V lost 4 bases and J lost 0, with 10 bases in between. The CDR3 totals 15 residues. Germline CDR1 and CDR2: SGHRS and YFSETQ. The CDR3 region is CASSDQGATNEKLFF. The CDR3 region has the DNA TGCGCCAGCAGCGATCAGGGTGCAACTAATGAAAAACTGTTTTTT.

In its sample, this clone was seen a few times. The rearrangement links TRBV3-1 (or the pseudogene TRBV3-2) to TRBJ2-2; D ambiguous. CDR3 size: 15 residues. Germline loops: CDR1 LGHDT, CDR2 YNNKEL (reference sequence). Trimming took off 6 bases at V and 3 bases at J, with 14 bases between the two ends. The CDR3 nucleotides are TGTGCCAGCAGACGACGCATTCTAGACACCGGGGAGCTGTTTTTT. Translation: CASRRRILDTGELFF.

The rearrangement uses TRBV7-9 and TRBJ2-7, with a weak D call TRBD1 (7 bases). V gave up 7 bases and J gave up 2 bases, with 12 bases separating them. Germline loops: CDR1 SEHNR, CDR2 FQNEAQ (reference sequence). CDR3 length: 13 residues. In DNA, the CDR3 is TGTGCCAGCACTCAGGGGGGTCCCTACGAGCAGTACTTC. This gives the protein CASTQGGPYEQYF.

The chain's CDR3 is CASSREGLRGGVDTQYF. CDR3 sequence (DNA): TGTGCCAGCAGTCGAGAAGGTCTGCGGGGGGGCGTAGATACGCAGTATTTT. The chain employs TRBV6-6 and TRBJ2-3; 9 bases map to TRBD2. V dropped 5 bases and J dropped 5; count of bases not matched to a gene: 14. CDR3 length equals 17 residues. Germline loops: CDR1 MNHNY, CDR2 SVGAGI (reference sequence).

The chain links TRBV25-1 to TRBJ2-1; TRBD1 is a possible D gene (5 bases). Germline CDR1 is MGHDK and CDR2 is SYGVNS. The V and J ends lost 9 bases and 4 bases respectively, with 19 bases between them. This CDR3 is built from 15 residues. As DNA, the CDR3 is TGTGCCAGTGGTAGGGGAACCGGTGGGTACAATGAGCAGTTCTTC. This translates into CASGRGTGGYNEQFF.

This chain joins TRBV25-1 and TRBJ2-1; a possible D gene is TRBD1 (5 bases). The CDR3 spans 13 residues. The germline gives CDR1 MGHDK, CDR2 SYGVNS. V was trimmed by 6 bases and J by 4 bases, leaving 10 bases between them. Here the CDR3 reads CASRATDYNEQFF. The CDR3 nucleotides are TGTGCCAGCAGGGCGACAGATTACAATGAGCAGTTCTTC.

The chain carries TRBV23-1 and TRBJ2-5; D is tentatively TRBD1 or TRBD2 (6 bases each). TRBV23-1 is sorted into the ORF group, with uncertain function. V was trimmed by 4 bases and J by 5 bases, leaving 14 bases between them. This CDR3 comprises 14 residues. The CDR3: CASSLSGARETQYF. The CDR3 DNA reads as TGCGCCAGCAGTCTGTCGGGGGCTAGGGAGACCCAGTACTTC.